This passage covers 5 T cell receptor beta chains from one sample sequenced in a study of T cell therapy after organ transplantation (dated by TCRdb to the late 2010s). In the paper's terms, the time point label means: before start of T cell therapy. The library was built by means of the immunoSEQ multiplex PCR assay. TCRdb took over this immuneACCESS table, retaining in-frame rearrangements with V and J assigned. Such tables are incomplete; in checked studies, under half of the missing clones stem from an unresolved V gene, and the remainder is unexplained. The sample yields 45,000 to 60,000 clones; 94% were counted once. The ten most abundant clones make up around 3.2% of the sample. These receptors have no known antigen. This material consisted of CD8+ T cells from blood, taken before autologous CMV-specific T cell therapy. The receptor set was obtained from a human patient who had received a solid organ transplant and had CMV disease.

V and J are TRBV27 and TRBJ2-3; TRBD2 matches 9 bases. The length of the CDR3 is 17 residues. CDR1 MNHEY and CDR2 SMNVEV come from the germline V gene (reference sequence). Trimming removed 5 bases from V and 0 bases from J; junction bases left unmatched: 9. This CDR3 reads CASSISSGDFSTDTQYF. The CDR3 DNA follows: TGTGCCAGCAGTATTTCTAGCGGGGATTTTAGCACAGATACGCAGTATTTT.

This clone has a handful of counts. This chain connects TRBV4-3 to TRBJ2-7; possible D gene TRBD2, 5 bases. V was shortened by 3 bases and J by 0 bases, with 15 bases between the two germline ends. The germline V gene encodes CDR1 LGHNA and CDR2 YSLEER. The CDR3 has 16 amino acids. CDR3: CASSQDLGGGSYEQYF. The DNA for the CDR3 is TGCGCCAGCAGCCAGGACTTGGGTGGAGGCTCCTACGAGCAGTACTTC.

The chain uses TRBV11-3 and TRBJ2-1, with 8 bases lining up with TRBD2. CDR3 size: 16 residues. The V segment lost 5 bases and the J segment 0 bases; nucleotides outside the gene matches: 6. The germline V gene has CDR1 SGHNT and CDR2 YENEEA. The CDR3 nucleotides are TGTGCCAGCAGCCCCGGGGCGGGGGGCTCCTACAATGAGCAGTTCTTC. Translating gives CASSPGAGGSYNEQFF. The whole variable domain, filled in from reference TRBV11-3 and TRBJ2-1, reads EAGVVQSPRYKIIEKKQPVAFWCNPISGHNTLYWYLQNLGQGPELLIRYENEEAVDDSQLPKDRFSAERLKGVDSTLKIQPAELGDSAVYLCASSPGAGGSYNEQFFGPGTRLTVL.

This chain joins TRBV7-9 and TRBJ1-6, with a weak D call TRBD1 (5 bases). The length of the CDR3 is 14 residues. Germline CDR1 reads SEHNR; CDR2 reads FQNEAQ (reference sequence). The V end was cut by 4 bases, the J end by 8 bases, with 12 bases between. CDR3 in DNA: TGTGCCAGCAGCTCCGTCATGGGGCATTCACCCCTCCACTTT. This sequence encodes CASSSVMGHSPLHF.

The rearrangement uses TRBV29-1 and TRBJ2-1; unclear D gene. The CDR3 totals 14 residues. The germline gives CDR1 SQVTM, CDR2 ANQGSEA. V was shortened by 3 bases and J by 4 bases, with 13 bases between the two germline ends. CDR3 DNA sequence: TGCAGCGTTGAGCCGGACCCCATTTACAATGAGCAGTTCTTC. It is translated as CSVEPDPIYNEQFF.